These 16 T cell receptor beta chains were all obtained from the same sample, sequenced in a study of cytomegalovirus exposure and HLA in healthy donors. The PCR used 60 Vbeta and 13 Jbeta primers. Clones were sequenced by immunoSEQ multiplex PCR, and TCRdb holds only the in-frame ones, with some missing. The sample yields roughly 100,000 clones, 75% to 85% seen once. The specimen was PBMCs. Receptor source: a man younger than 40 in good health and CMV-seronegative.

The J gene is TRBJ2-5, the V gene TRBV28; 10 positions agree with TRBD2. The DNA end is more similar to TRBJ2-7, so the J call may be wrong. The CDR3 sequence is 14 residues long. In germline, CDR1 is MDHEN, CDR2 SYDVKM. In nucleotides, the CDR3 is TGTGCCAGCAACCGCGGGCTAGCGGGAGTCGAGCAGTACTTC. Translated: CASNRGLAGVEQYF.

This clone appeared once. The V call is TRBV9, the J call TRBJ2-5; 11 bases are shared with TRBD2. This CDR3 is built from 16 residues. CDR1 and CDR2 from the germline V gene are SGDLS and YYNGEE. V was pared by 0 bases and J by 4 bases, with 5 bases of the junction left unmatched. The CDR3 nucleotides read TGTGCCAGCAGCGTAGAGGGTAGCGGGAGGGGAGAGACCCAGTACTTC. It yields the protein CASSVEGSGRGETQYF.

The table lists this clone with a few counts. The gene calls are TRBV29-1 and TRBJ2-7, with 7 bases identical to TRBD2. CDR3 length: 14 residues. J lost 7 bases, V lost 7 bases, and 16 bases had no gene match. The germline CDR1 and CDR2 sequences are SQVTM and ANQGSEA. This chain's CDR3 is CSGMALGAAGEQYF. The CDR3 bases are TGCAGCGGGATGGCCTTAGGAGCAGCGGGAGAGCAGTACTTC.

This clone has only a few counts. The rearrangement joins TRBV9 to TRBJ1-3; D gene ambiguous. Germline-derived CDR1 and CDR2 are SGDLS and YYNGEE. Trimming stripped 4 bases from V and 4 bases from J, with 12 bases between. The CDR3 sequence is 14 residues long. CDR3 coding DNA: TGTGCCAGCAGCCTCGGGGAGATGGGAAACACCATATATTTT. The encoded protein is CASSLGEMGNTIYF. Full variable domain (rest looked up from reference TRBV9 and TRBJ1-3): DSGVTQTPKHLITATGQRVTLRCSPRSGDLSVYWYQQSLDQGLQFLIQYYNGEERAKGNILERFSAQQFPDLHSELNLSSLELGDSALYFCASSLGEMGNTIYFGEGSWLTVV.

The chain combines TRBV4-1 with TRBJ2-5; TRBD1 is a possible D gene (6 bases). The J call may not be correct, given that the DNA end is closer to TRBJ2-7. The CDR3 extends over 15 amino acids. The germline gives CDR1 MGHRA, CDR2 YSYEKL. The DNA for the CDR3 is TGCGCCAGCAGCCCACAGGGATCTGGCTCCTACGAGCAGTACTTC. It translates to CASSPQGSGSYEQYF.

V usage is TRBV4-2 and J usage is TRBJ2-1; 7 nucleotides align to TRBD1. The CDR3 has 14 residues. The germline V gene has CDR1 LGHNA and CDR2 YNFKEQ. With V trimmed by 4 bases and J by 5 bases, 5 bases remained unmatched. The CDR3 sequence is CASSRRDRNNEQFF. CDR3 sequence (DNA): TGTGCCAGCAGCCGCCGGGACAGAAACAATGAGCAGTTCTTC.

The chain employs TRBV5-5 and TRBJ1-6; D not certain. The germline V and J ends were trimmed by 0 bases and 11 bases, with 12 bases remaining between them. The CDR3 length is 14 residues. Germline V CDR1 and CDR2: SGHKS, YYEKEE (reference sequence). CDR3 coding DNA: TGTGCCAGCAGCTTGGAATCTCCCTCCGCACCCCTCCACTTT. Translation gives CASSLESPSAPLHF. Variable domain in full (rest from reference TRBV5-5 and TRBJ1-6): DAGVTQSPTHLIKTRGQQVTLRCSPISGHKSVSWYQQVLGQGPQFIFQYYEKEERGRGNFPDRFSARQFPNYSSELNVNALLLGDSALYLCASSLESPSAPLHFGNGTRLTVT.

CDR3 sequence: CASSLGDFRPTPSYNEQFF. The CDR3 DNA reads as TGTGCCAGCAGCTTAGGGGACTTTCGACCCACTCCTTCCTACAATGAGCAGTTCTTC. The chain combines TRBV7-8 with TRBJ2-1, with a tentative D call TRBD2 (6 bases). Germline-derived CDR1 and CDR2 are SGHVS and FQNEAQ. Trimming pared 1 base from V and 1 base from J, leaving 20 bases between. The CDR3 spans 19 residues.

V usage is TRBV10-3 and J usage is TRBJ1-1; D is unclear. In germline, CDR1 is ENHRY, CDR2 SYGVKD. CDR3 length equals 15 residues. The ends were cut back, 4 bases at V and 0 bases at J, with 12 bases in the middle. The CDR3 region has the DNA TGTGCCATCAGTGCCACTTCCACCCTGAACACTGAAGCTTTCTTT. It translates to CAISATSTLNTEAFF.

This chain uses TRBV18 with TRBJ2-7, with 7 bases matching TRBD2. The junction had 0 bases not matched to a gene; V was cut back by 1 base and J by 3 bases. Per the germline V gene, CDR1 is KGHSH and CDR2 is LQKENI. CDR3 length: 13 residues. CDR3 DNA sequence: TGTGCCAGCTCACCACTAGCGGGCTACGAGCAGTACTTC. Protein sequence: CASSPLAGYEQYF.

The CDR3 nucleotides read TGTGCCAGCGAAACAGGGGCGGGGCCCTACGAGCAGTACTTC. Residues: CASETGAGPYEQYF. This rearrangement joins TRBV6-1 to TRBJ2-7, with a tentative D call TRBD1 (7 bases). Germline V gives CDR1 MNHNS, CDR2 SASEGT. CDR3 length: 14 amino acids. V dropped 8 bases and J dropped 2 bases, with 16 bases sitting between them.

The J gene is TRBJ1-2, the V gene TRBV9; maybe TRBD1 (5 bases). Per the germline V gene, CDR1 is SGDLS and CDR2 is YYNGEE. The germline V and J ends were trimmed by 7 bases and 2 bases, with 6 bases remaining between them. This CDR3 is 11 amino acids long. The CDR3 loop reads CASRGNYGYTF. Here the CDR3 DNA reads TGTGCCAGCCGGGGGAACTATGGCTACACCTTC.

The CDR3 DNA reads TGTGCCAGCAGCAGGGCACAGGGGCCCTCCTACGAGCAGTACTTC. Translation: CASSRAQGPSYEQYF. This sequence joins TRBV7-2 and TRBJ2-7; 7 bases line up with TRBD1. The V and J ends lost 5 bases and 0 bases, in that order; junction bases with no gene match: 7. CDR3 length: 15 residues. Germline values: CDR1 SGHTA, CDR2 FQGNSA.

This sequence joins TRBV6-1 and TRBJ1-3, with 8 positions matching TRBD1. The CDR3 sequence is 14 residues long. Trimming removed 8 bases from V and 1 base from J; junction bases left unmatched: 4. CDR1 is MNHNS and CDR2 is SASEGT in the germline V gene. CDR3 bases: TGTGCCAGCCAGCGGACAGGGTCTGGAAACACCATATATTTT. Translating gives CASQRTGSGNTIYF.

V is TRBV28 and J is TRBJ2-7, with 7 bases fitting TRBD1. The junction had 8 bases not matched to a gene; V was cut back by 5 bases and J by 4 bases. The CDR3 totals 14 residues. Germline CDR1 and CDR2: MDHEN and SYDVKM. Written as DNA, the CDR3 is TGTGCCAGCAGTGAGCCGGGACAGCCATACGAGCAGTACTTC. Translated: CASSEPGQPYEQYF.

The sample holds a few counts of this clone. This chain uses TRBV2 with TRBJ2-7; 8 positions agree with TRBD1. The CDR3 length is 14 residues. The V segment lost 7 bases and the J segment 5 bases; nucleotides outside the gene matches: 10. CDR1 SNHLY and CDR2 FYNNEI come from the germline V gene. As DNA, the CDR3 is TGTGCCAGCACCCCCGGACAGGGATGGGACGAGCAGTACTTC. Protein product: CASTPGQGWDEQYF.